These 31 T cell receptor beta chains were all obtained from the same sample, sequenced in a study of T cell repertoires in cytomegalovirus infection. These receptors have no known antigen. Each CDR3 protein is one row after TCRdb ran MiXCR on the reads. The sample records 140,000 to 150,000 distinct CDR3 sequences, 32% being singletons. The sequencing here drew on CD8+ T cells from cultured PBMCs, taken from culture after CMV antigen stimulation. The receptors were gathered from a human donor in good health (CMV status not recorded). Some clones in this sample may be carry-over from other donors' samples.

This clonotype was recorded a few times. The gene calls are TRBV7-8 and TRBJ1-5; 7 positions match TRBD1. This CDR3 contains 15 residues. V lost 3 bases, J lost 3 bases, and 5 bases stayed unmatched. CDR1 and CDR2 (germline): SGHVS, FQNEAQ. In DNA form, the CDR3 reads TGTGCCAGCAGCTTCACAGGGGCGGACAATCAGCCCCAGCATTTT. This encodes CASSFTGADNQPQHF.

The genes are TRBV2 and TRBJ2-5, with TRBD1 as a possible D gene (5 bases). Trimming cost V 1 base and J 4 bases, with 7 bases left between them. The CDR3 totals 13 residues. Germline lookup yields CDR1 SNHLY and CDR2 FYNNEI. CDR3 DNA: TGTGCCAGCAGTGAAGGGACACCAGAGACCCAGTACTTC. It encodes CASSEGTPETQYF. Filled out from reference TRBV2 and TRBJ2-5, the complete variable domain reads EPEVTQTPSHQVTQMGQEVILRCVPISNHLYFYWYRQILGQKVEFLVSFYNNEISEKSEIFDDQFSVERPDGSNFTLKIRSTKLEDSAMYFCASSEGTPETQYFGPGTRLLVL.

This chain links TRBV11-2 with TRBJ2-5; 11 positions match TRBD2. Germline V CDR1 and CDR2: SGHAT, FQNNGV. The CDR3 extends over 18 amino acids. The V and J ends lost 4 bases and 2 bases, in that order; junction bases with no gene match: 12. The CDR3 nucleotides read TGTGCCAGCAGCTCGGGGAAGCCGGGACTAGCGGCTCAAGAGACCCAGTACTTC. This translates into CASSSGKPGLAAQETQYF.

This rearrangement joins TRBV12-3 or TRBV12-4 to TRBJ1-4; D not certain. This CDR3 contains 14 residues. The V gene lost 5 bases and the J gene lost 8 bases, with 15 bases spanning the gap. The CDR3 region is CASSKDGVGEKLFF. CDR3 nucleotides: TGTGCCAGCAGTAAAGACGGGGTCGGAGAAAAACTGTTTTTT.

This clonotype has a handful of counts. The chain employs TRBV20-1 and TRBJ2-3, with D possibly TRBD1 on 6 matching bases. Deletions cut 6 bases from V and 4 bases from J, with 20 bases between. Germline assignment: CDR1 DFQATT and CDR2 SNEGSKA (reference sequence). This CDR3 has 15 amino acids. CDR3 sequence (DNA): TGCAGTGCCGAAGACGTGACAGGAGAACCAGATACGCAGTATTTT. This translates into CSAEDVTGEPDTQYF.

This clonotype has at least ten counts. J is TRBJ1-3 and V is TRBV12-3 or TRBV12-4; the D gene is possibly TRBD1 (5 bases). Deletions cut 6 bases from V and 0 bases from J, with 9 bases between. The CDR3 consists of 14 residues. The CDR3, as DNA: TGTGCCAGCAGGGGACCGAGCTCTGGAAACACCATATATTTT. The encoded protein is CASRGPSSGNTIYF.

The chain links TRBV7-8 to TRBJ2-1, with 7 bases identical to TRBD2. The CDR3 spans 15 residues. Germline V CDR1 and CDR2: SGHVS, FQNEAQ. The J segment lost 9 bases and the V segment lost 5 bases, leaving 13 bases of the junction unmatched. CDR3 nucleotides: TGTGCCAGCAGCCCCCCGGGACTACCCGTTTTTGAGCAGTTCTTC. This codes for CASSPPGLPVFEQFF.

The gene calls are TRBV15 and TRBJ1-1, with TRBD1 matching over 11 bases. The V and J ends lost 0 bases and 5 bases, in that order; junction bases with no gene match: 8. The germline V gene has CDR1 LNHNV and CDR2 YYDKDF (reference sequence). The CDR3 loop spans 17 amino acids. CDR3 residues: CATSRDRTGGRGTEAFF. In DNA, the CDR3 is TGTGCCACCAGCAGAGATCGGACAGGGGGCCGTGGGACTGAAGCTTTCTTT.

V and J are TRBV7-9 and TRBJ2-1; D possibly corresponds to TRBD1 (6 bases). Trimming removed 5 bases at V and 4 bases at J, with 12 bases between. CDR3 size: 14 residues. The germline gives CDR1 SEHNR, CDR2 FQNEAQ (reference sequence). The CDR3 region is CASSPRDRYNEQFF. The CDR3 coding sequence is TGTGCCAGCAGCCCGCGAGACAGGTACAATGAGCAGTTCTTC.

The CDR3 DNA sequence: TGTGCCAGCAGCTTGAGTGGAGGTGTTAACTATGGCTACACCTTC. It encodes CASSLSGGVNYGYTF. This chain connects TRBV7-9 to TRBJ1-2, with no clear D. The CDR3 length is 15 residues. The V gene's germline CDR1 is SEHNR and CDR2 FQNEAQ (reference sequence). V lost 3 bases and J lost 1, with 12 bases in between.

Many counts were recorded for this clonotype. The chain carries TRBV7-2 and TRBJ1-1; no clear D. The CDR3 has 13 amino acids. From germline, CDR1 is SGHTA and CDR2 FQGNSA. V was cut by 7 bases and J by 4 bases, with 13 bases left in between. The CDR3 bases are TGTGCCAGCAATGTGGCGAAGGGCACTGAAGCTTTCTTT. It yields the protein CASNVAKGTEAFF.

A note on this clonotype: Possible read error: a much larger clone is one base away. The chain has TRBV6-1 and TRBJ2-3; 10 bases line up with TRBD2. Germline CDR1 is MNHNS and CDR2 is SASEGT. The CDR3 is 15 residues long. For the CDR3, the DNA is TGTGCCAGCCGAAGAATACTAGCGGGGATAGATATGCAGTATTTT. It specifies CASRRILAGIDMQYF.

This rearrangement joins TRBV24-1 to TRBJ2-1, with D perhaps matching TRBD1 (6 bases). V lost 3 bases and J lost 4, with 9 bases in between. Germline V gene sequence: CDR1 KGHDR, CDR2 SFDVKD. CDR3 length: 14 residues. The CDR3 loop reads CATSDLGQYNEQFF. CDR3 nucleotides: TGTGCCACCAGTGATCTAGGACAGTACAATGAGCAGTTCTTC.

The chain joins TRBV6-8 to TRBJ2-3; either TRBD1 or TRBD2 may supply D (5 bases each). This CDR3 has 16 amino acids. The germline CDR1 and CDR2 sequences are MNHGY and SAAAGT. Trimming took 5 bases from V and 2 from J, leaving 17 bases between them. The CDR3 loop reads CASSPHEGLVTDTQYF. CDR3 coding DNA: TGTGCCAGCAGTCCCCACGAGGGGTTGGTCACAGATACGCAGTATTTT.

The chain carries TRBV6-6 and TRBJ2-5; tentatively, D is TRBD1 (5 bases). The CDR3 is 14 residues long. Germline V gene sequence: CDR1 MNHNY, CDR2 SVGAGI (reference sequence). V was pared by 5 bases and J by 1 base, with 11 bases between. The CDR3 DNA reads TGTGCCAGCAGTCGAAGGGGATTCCAAGAGACCCAGTACTTC. It translates to CASSRRGFQETQYF.

CDR3: CASSGRQDTGELFF. CDR3 sequence (DNA): TGTGCCAGCAGTGGTAGACAGGACACCGGGGAGCTGTTTTTT. V is TRBV12-3 or TRBV12-4 and J is TRBJ2-2; a weak D match, TRBD1 (6 bases). V was cut by 5 bases and J by 3 bases, with 10 bases left in between. This CDR3 has 14 amino acids.

The genes are TRBV20-1 and TRBJ1-3; the match to TRBD1 covers 8 bases. The CDR3 extends over 15 amino acids. V lost 0 bases and J lost 3; bases outside the gene matches: 4. In germline, CDR1 is DFQATT, CDR2 SNEGSKA (reference sequence). The CDR3 here is CSARDPGGLGNTIYF. As DNA, the CDR3 is TGCAGTGCTAGAGATCCAGGGGGCCTTGGAAACACCATATATTTT.

This clonotype was counted a few times. V usage is TRBV7-6 and J usage is TRBJ2-5; tentatively, D is TRBD1 or TRBD2 (5 bases each). The CDR3 runs 15 residues. Germline V gene lookup returns CDR1 SGHVS and CDR2 FNYEAQ. V was clipped by 3 bases and J by 3 bases, with 14 bases between them. In DNA form, the CDR3 reads TGTGCCAGCAGCTTGACGGGGACGCTTAAAGAGACCCAGTACTTC. Amino acids: CASSLTGTLKETQYF. Full variable domain (remainder filled in from reference TRBV7-6 and TRBJ2-5): GAGVSQSPRYKVTKRGQDVALRCDPISGHVSLYWYRQALGQGPEFLTYFNYEAQQDKSGLPNDRFSAERPEGSISTLTIQRTEQRDSAMYRCASSLTGTLKETQYFGPGTRLLVL.

This clonotype was detected ten times or more. The chain is built from TRBV28 and TRBJ2-1; TRBD2 matches at 7 bases. The J segment lost 6 bases and the V segment lost 1 base, leaving 3 bases of the junction unmatched. Germline assignment: CDR1 MDHEN and CDR2 SYDVKM. The CDR3 has 14 residues. This chain's CDR3 is CASSLSWGGNEQFF. The CDR3 DNA is TGTGCCAGCAGTTTATCGTGGGGGGGCAATGAGCAGTTCTTC.

This clonotype came up a few times. The chain carries TRBV7-6 and TRBJ1-1; D unclear. In germline, CDR1 is SGHVS, CDR2 FNYEAQ. Trimming shortened V by 5 bases and J by 0 bases, and 16 bases separated the two germline ends. The CDR3 runs to 16 residues. The CDR3 DNA reads TGTGCCAGCAGCCCCGACGAGAGCCTTATGAACACTGAAGCTTTCTTT. Encoded protein: CASSPDESLMNTEAFF.

This clonotype has just a few counts. The chain couples TRBV14 to TRBJ2-3; D is ambiguous. CDR3 size: 13 residues. The ends were cut back, 0 bases at V and 4 bases at J, with 5 bases in the middle. Per germline, CDR1 SGHDN and CDR2 FVKESK. Written as DNA, the CDR3 is TGTGCCAGCAGCCAAGACTCCGCAGATACGCAGTATTTT. Amino acids: CASSQDSADTQYF.

This clonotype occurred many times. The V call is TRBV12-3 or TRBV12-4, the J call TRBJ2-1; unclear D gene. With 0 bases removed from V and 0 bases from J, the gap between germline ends came to 9 bases. The CDR3 runs to 16 residues. CDR3 amino acids: CASSLAPLFSYNEQFF. Written as DNA, the CDR3 is TGTGCCAGCAGTTTAGCGCCCTTATTCTCCTACAATGAGCAGTTCTTC.

The chain couples TRBV11-2 to TRBJ2-5; D tentatively reads TRBD1 or TRBD2 (6 bases each). Germline V CDR1 and CDR2: SGHAT, FQNNGV. CDR3 length equals 15 residues. Trimming removed 4 bases from V and 4 bases from J, with 16 bases in between. The CDR3 sequence is CASSSVGGLRETQYF. The DNA for the CDR3 is TGTGCCAGCAGCTCCGTAGGGGGGCTGAGAGAGACCCAGTACTTC.

The CDR3 loop is CASSPFTGAGGDTDTQYF. CDR3 bases: TGTGCCAGCAGTCCCTTCACTGGCGCGGGGGGCGACACAGATACGCAGTATTTT. The chain couples TRBV6-1 to TRBJ2-3, with 8 bases matching TRBD2. Trimming removed 5 bases from V and 2 bases from J; junction bases left unmatched: 15. Per the germline V gene, CDR1 is MNHNS and CDR2 is SASEGT. The CDR3 totals 18 residues.

With respect to this clonotype: The junction shows a germline mismatch at one end, possibly a read error. The chain carries TRBV9 and TRBJ1-5, with D perhaps matching TRBD1 (5 bases). The CDR3 extends over 14 amino acids. Germline loops: CDR1 SGDLS, CDR2 YYNGEE. The CDR3 spells CASSSGGSNQHQHF. Here the CDR3 DNA reads TGTGCCAGCAGCTCCGGGGGGTCGAATCAGCACCAGCATTTT. The full variable domain, its missing parts supplied by reference TRBV9 and TRBJ1-5, is DSGVTQTPKHLITATGQRVTLRCSPRSGDLSVYWYQQSLDQGLQFLIQYYNGEERAKGNILERFSAQQFPDLHSELNLSSLELGDSALYFCASSSGGSNQHQHFGDGTRLSIL.

In its sample, this clonotype was seen many times. The chain links TRBV7-9 to TRBJ2-3, with D uncertain. Germline CDR1 SEHNR, CDR2 FQNEAQ (reference sequence). The CDR3 is 15 residues long. V was shortened by 1 base and J by 2 bases, with 10 bases between the two germline ends. CDR3 residues: CASSLVLDFTDTQYF. CDR3 nucleotide sequence: TGTGCCAGCAGCTTAGTCCTAGACTTCACAGATACGCAGTATTTT.

V and J are TRBV9 and TRBJ2-1; 9 positions match TRBD1. The CDR3 is 15 residues long. With V trimmed by 3 bases and J by 5 bases, 6 bases remained unmatched. Looked up from germline, CDR1 is SGDLS and CDR2 is YYNGEE. The CDR3 loop reads CASSGTGGADNEQFF. DNA for the CDR3: TGTGCCAGCAGCGGCACAGGGGGCGCCGACAATGAGCAGTTCTTC.

The chain is built from TRBV12-3 or TRBV12-4 and TRBJ1-2, with TRBD1 identical over 7 bases. V shed 3 bases and J 11 bases; nucleotides not matched to a gene: 9. This CDR3 has 13 residues. DNA for the CDR3: TGTGCCAGCAGTTTGGGGAAAGGCAGGGGGTACACCTTC. Protein product: CASSLGKGRGYTF.

The table lists this clonotype with a few counts. The chain employs TRBV7-8 and TRBJ2-3; TRBD2 might be the D (6 bases). Trimming pared 5 bases from V and 3 bases from J, leaving 18 bases between. The V gene's germline CDR1 is SGHVS and CDR2 FQNEAQ. The CDR3 length is 16 residues. The DNA for the CDR3 is TGTGCCAGCAGCAGTTCAGTGACTAGGGAGACAGATACGCAGTATTTT. This encodes CASSSSVTRETDTQYF.

V usage is TRBV5-4 and J usage is TRBJ2-1, with TRBD2 identical over 7 bases. The CDR3 loop spans 16 amino acids. The V gene's germline CDR1 is SGHNT and CDR2 YYREEE (reference sequence). Trimming removed 2 bases from V and 4 bases from J; junction bases left unmatched: 9. CDR3 in DNA: TGTGCCAGCAGCTTAGGGGCTGGCGGGGGATACAATGAGCAGTTCTTC. Protein sequence: CASSLGAGGGYNEQFF.

This clonotype was counted a few times. The rearrangement links TRBV7-8 to TRBJ2-5; 8 positions match TRBD2. This CDR3 comprises 17 residues. J gave up 0 bases and V 2 bases, and 8 bases lay outside the gene matches. Germline CDR1 is SGHVS and CDR2 is FQNEAQ. CDR3 in DNA: TGTGCCAGCAGCTTACGAGGGGCAGCGGGAGACCAAGAGACCCAGTACTTC. This translates into CASSLRGAAGDQETQYF.